This TCR beta chain was obtained from a study of cytomegalovirus exposure and HLA in healthy donors. Primers: 60 Vbeta forward and 13 Jbeta reverse. The data were produced by immunoSEQ multiplex PCR, yet TCRdb's version contains in-frame clones alone and is incomplete. Of roughly 150,000 clones in the sample, about 82% were seen once. The origin of this receptor is a male donor in good health and CMV-seronegative. Source material: PBMCs.

The CDR3, as DNA: TGTGCCAGCAGCTTGGAGGTAGCGGGAGGGAACACCGGGGAGCTGTTTTTT. Translating gives CASSLEVAGGNTGELFF. The chain combines TRBV5-8 with TRBJ2-2, with 10 bases lining up with TRBD2. Looked up from germline, CDR1 is SGHTS and CDR2 is YDEGEE. V was clipped by 0 bases and J by 1 base; unmatched bases: 3. The length of the CDR3 is 17 residues.